These 20 T cell receptor beta chains share one sample of origin, sequenced in a study of regulatory T cells in long-lasting Graves disease. The time point: newly diagnosed GD, antithyroid drugs for less than 3 months. Scientists built the TCR library using RNA that was extracted from PBMCs. Arm-PCR of CDR3 regions and iRepertoire HTBI primers were used to build TCR beta libraries. TCRdb called the multiplex PCR reads again in MiXCR, with one record for every CDR3 protein. The sample records roughly 560,000 distinct CDR3 sequences, 12% being singletons. These data also formed part of another study, on T cells in Graves' hyperthyroidism and ophthalmopathy.

This specimen consisted of peripheral blood mononuclear cells (PBMCs), obtained at new diagnosis, from a patient treated with antithyroid drugs. The source of these receptors is a woman between 25 and 40 years old with Graves disease.

In this sample, this clonotype turned up a few times. The chain has TRBV7-9 and TRBJ2-5, with 8 bases that match TRBD1. Germline V gives CDR1 SEHNR, CDR2 FQNEAQ (reference sequence). The junction had 12 bases not matched to a gene; V was cut back by 6 bases and J by 0 bases. The CDR3 totals 17 residues. The CDR3 is CASSRGSGGAYQETQYF. For the CDR3, the DNA is TGTGCCAGCAGTAGGGGGTCAGGGGGCGCTTACCAAGAGACCCAGTACTTC. The full variable domain, its missing parts supplied by reference TRBV7-9 and TRBJ2-5, is DTGVSQNPRHKITKRGQNVTFRCDPISEHNRLYWYRQTLGQGPEFLTYFQNEAQLEKSRLLSDRFSAERPKGSFSTLEIQRTEQGDSAMYLCASSRGSGGAYQETQYFGPGTRLLVL.

This clonotype was detected many times. The chain joins TRBV15 to TRBJ2-1; perhaps TRBD1 as D (6 bases). V lost 8 bases, J lost 2 bases, and 10 bases lay in between. The CDR3 runs 13 residues. From germline, CDR1 is LNHNV and CDR2 YYDKDF (reference sequence). The CDR3 sequence is CATRPGAYNEQFF. In DNA, the CDR3 is TGTGCCACCCGCCCAGGGGCCTACAATGAGCAGTTCTTC.

This clonotype came up many times. The J gene is TRBJ2-7, the V gene TRBV6-1; 8 nucleotides agree with TRBD2. Looked up from germline, CDR1 is MNHNS and CDR2 is SASEGT. The V and J ends lost 7 bases and 8 bases, in that order; junction bases with no gene match: 7. CDR3 size: 12 residues. CDR3 DNA: TGTGCCAGCAATAGCGGGACCCTGCAGCAGTACTTC. As protein: CASNSGTLQQYF.

To note about this clonotype: The CDR3 carries no conserved terminal phenylalanine or tryptophan, so it likely arises from a read error. Written as DNA, the CDR3 is TGTGCCAGCAGCCACCGACAGACTCTGAACACTGAAGCTTTCCTT. Its protein product is CASSHRQTLNTEAFL. The chain is built from TRBV7-2 and TRBJ1-1, with TRBD1 as a possible D gene (5 bases). Trimming stripped 5 bases from V and 0 bases from J, with 13 bases between. The CDR3 extends over 15 amino acids. The V gene's germline CDR1 is SGHTA and CDR2 FQGNSA.

This clonotype was seen only a few times. The V and J genes are TRBV20-1 and TRBJ2-7; TRBD1 matches at 7 bases. J lost 5 bases, V lost 1 base, and 5 bases had no gene match. Germline V gene sequence: CDR1 DFQATT, CDR2 SNEGSKA (reference sequence). CDR3 length: 13 residues. The CDR3 sequence is CSARAWTGDEQYF. The CDR3 nucleotides read TGCAGTGCTAGAGCCTGGACAGGAGACGAGCAGTACTTC.

Concerning this clonotype: This is likely a read error, given that the CDR3 carries no conserved phenylalanine or tryptophan at its end. V usage is TRBV4-1 and J usage is TRBJ2-7; no reliable D call. The length of the CDR3 is 13 residues. Trimming pared 4 bases from V and 7 bases from J, leaving 14 bases between. Germline assignment: CDR1 MGHRA and CDR2 YSYEKL. CDR3 region: CASSPSRVGEQYL. The CDR3 DNA is TGCGCCAGCAGCCCCTCTAGGGTGGGGGAGCAGTACCTC.

The chain couples TRBV6-1 to TRBJ1-1; the D is unclear. The germline V gene has CDR1 MNHNS and CDR2 SASEGT. The CDR3 is 11 residues long. V dropped 3 bases and J dropped 6 bases, with 5 bases sitting between them. CDR3 sequence: CASSDLSEAFF. CDR3 nucleotide sequence: TGTGCCAGCAGTGACTTATCTGAAGCTTTCTTT.

This clonotype was seen once. A read error may explain this, as a much larger clone is one base away. This chain connects TRBV13 to TRBJ1-1; 7 bases are shared with TRBD1. The CDR3 has 12 residues. The germline CDR1 and CDR2 sequences are PRHDT and FYEKMQ (reference sequence). The CDR3 nucleotides are TGTGCCAGCAGTTCTGGACAGGCTGAAGCTTCCTTT. Translating gives CASSSGQAEASF.

This clonotype was recorded many times. The chain has TRBV18 and TRBJ1-1; no definite D call. CDR1 is KGHSH, CDR2 LQKENI, per germline. This CDR3 has 13 residues. Trimming took 6 bases from V and 1 from J, leaving 9 bases between them. CDR3 protein: CASSEQSNTEAFF. DNA for the CDR3: TGTGCCAGCTCCGAACAGTCGAACACTGAAGCTTTCTTT. Together with reference TRBV18 and TRBJ1-1, the CDR3 gives the full variable domain: NAGVMQNPRHLVRRRGQEARLRCSPMKGHSHVYWYRQLPEEGLKFMVYLQKENIIDESGMPKERFSAEFPKEGPSILRIQQVVRGDSAAYFCASSEQSNTEAFFGQGTRLTVV.

Many counts were recorded for this clonotype. This chain links TRBV19 with TRBJ2-7, with 9 bases fitting TRBD1. The CDR3 consists of 15 residues. V lost 7 bases and J lost 5; bases outside the gene matches: 12. Germline CDR1 reads LNHDA; CDR2 reads SQIVND (reference sequence). The CDR3 loop reads CASKPPGQGVHEQYF. CDR3 nucleotides: TGTGCCAGTAAACCACCGGGACAGGGTGTCCACGAGCAGTACTTC.

This clonotype was observed many times. The chain uses TRBV18 and TRBJ2-4, with 10 bases aligning to TRBD2. The CDR3 has 16 amino acids. Germline values: CDR1 KGHSH, CDR2 LQKENI. The ends lost 2 bases at V and 0 bases at J; junction bases unmatched: 1. The CDR3 coding sequence is TGTGCCAGCTCACCAGGACTAGCGGTAGCCAAAAACATTCAGTACTTC. Amino acid sequence: CASSPGLAVAKNIQYF. The full variable domain, its missing parts supplied by reference TRBV18 and TRBJ2-4, is NAGVMQNPRHLVRRRGQEARLRCSPMKGHSHVYWYRQLPEEGLKFMVYLQKENIIDESGMPKERFSAEFPKEGPSILRIQQVVRGDSAAYFCASSPGLAVAKNIQYFGAGTRLSVL.

This clonotype has ten or more counts. The chain joins TRBV11-2 to TRBJ1-1, with D tentatively TRBD1 (6 bases). Germline CDR1 SGHAT, CDR2 FQNNGV. Deletions cut 6 bases from V and 5 bases from J, with 10 bases between. There are 12 residues in the CDR3. The DNA for the CDR3 is TGTGCCAGCAGTACAGGGTTAACTGAAGCTTTCTTT. Amino acid sequence: CASSTGLTEAFF.

This clonotype was seen only a few times. This chain uses TRBV7-9 with TRBJ1-2; D unclear. This CDR3 has 12 amino acids. Per germline, CDR1 SEHNR and CDR2 FQNEAQ (reference sequence). The DNA for the CDR3 is TGTGCTGCCGCCAGAGCTAACTATGGCTACACCTTC. Translated: CAAARANYGYTF.

This clonotype was counted between two and nine times. This chain uses TRBV10-3 with TRBJ2-7; no clear D gene. CDR1 is ENHRY, CDR2 SYGVKD, per germline. The ends were cut back, 5 bases at V and 6 bases at J, with 11 bases in the middle. CDR3 length equals 12 residues. CDR3 loop: CAISPTWSEQYF. The CDR3 DNA reads TGTGCCATCAGTCCAACATGGAGCGAGCAGTACTTC.

The chain carries TRBV4-1 and TRBJ1-5; 7 bases map to TRBD1. The V gene end was trimmed by 4 bases and the J gene end by 5 bases; junction bases not matched to a gene: 5. Germline V gene data show CDR1 as MGHRA and CDR2 as YSYEKL. This CDR3 spans 14 amino acids. The CDR3 is CASSPTGWYQPQHF. DNA of the CDR3: TGCGCCAGCAGCCCGACAGGGTGGTATCAGCCCCAGCATTTT.

Many counts were recorded for this clonotype. The gene calls are TRBV19 and TRBJ1-6; D not certain. In germline, CDR1 is LNHDA, CDR2 SQIVND (reference sequence). Trimming shortened V by 3 bases and J by 10 bases, and 13 bases separated the two germline ends. The CDR3 is 14 amino acids. CDR3: CASSITEYPSPLHF. For the CDR3, the DNA is TGTGCCAGTAGTATCACGGAGTACCCATCACCCCTCCACTTT.

CDR3 in amino acids: CASSFTSGNYEQYF. CDR3 nucleotide sequence: TGTGCCAGCAGCTTTACTAGCGGGAACTACGAGCAGTACTTC. This chain uses TRBV11-3 with TRBJ2-7; 10 nucleotides align to TRBD2. V lost 3 bases and J lost 3; bases outside the gene matches: 2. The germline V gene encodes CDR1 SGHNT and CDR2 YENEEA. CDR3 length: 14 residues.

The chain joins TRBV6-1 to TRBJ1-5; a weak D match, TRBD1 (6 bases). CDR3 length: 13 residues. Trimming shortened V by 5 bases and J by 6 bases, and 11 bases separated the two germline ends. Germline CDR1 and CDR2: MNHNS and SASEGT. This chain's CDR3 is CASSPDRTQPQHF. The CDR3 coding sequence is TGTGCCAGCAGTCCGGACAGAACTCAGCCCCAGCATTTT.

Many counts were recorded for this clonotype. The chain joins TRBV5-5 to TRBJ2-7; D unresolved. This CDR3 has 13 residues. The V gene's germline CDR1 is SGHKS and CDR2 YYEKEE (reference sequence). V was trimmed by 4 bases and J by 0 bases, leaving 8 bases between them. The CDR3 spells CASSSRNSYEQYF. The CDR3 DNA sequence: TGTGCCAGCAGCAGCAGGAACTCCTACGAGCAGTACTTC.

About this clonotype itself: A much larger clone is a single base away; this may be a read error. The chain links TRBV7-8 to TRBJ2-5; 8 nucleotides agree with TRBD1. This CDR3 spans 17 amino acids. Germline lookup yields CDR1 SGHVS and CDR2 FQNEAQ. CDR3 nucleotide sequence: TGTACCAGCAGCGACGGACAGGGTTTAGTCTCACAAGAGACCCAGTACTTC. This sequence encodes CTSSDGQGLVSQETQYF.